Presented here are 8 T cell receptor beta chains from one specimen sequenced in a study of blood T cells in healthy people across ages. A second about 7 to 11 cycle PCR used barcoded and J-beta primers. TCRdb called the 5' RACE reads again in MiXCR, with one record for every CDR3 protein. The data contain 600,000 to 650,000 distinct CDR3 sequences, under 65% of them singletons. Sequenced sample: blood. The origin of the receptors is a man aged 60 to 75 in good health.

The genes are TRBV12-5 and TRBJ1-2; D gene uncertain. This CDR3 is built from 12 residues. Germline loops: CDR1 LGHNT, CDR2 FRNRAP. V lost 6 bases to trimming and J lost 7 bases, with 12 bases between them. The CDR3 sequence: CASGRSGSGYTF. As DNA, the CDR3 is TGTGCTAGTGGACGATCCGGTTCTGGCTACACCTTC.

There are a few counts of this clonotype. The rearrangement links TRBV20-1 to TRBJ1-2; D remains unclear. CDR1 and CDR2 from the germline V gene are DFQATT and SNEGSKA (reference sequence). CDR3 length equals 13 residues. V lost 3 bases and J 5 bases, leaving 13 bases between the germline ends. As DNA, the CDR3 is TGCAGTGCTAGGTGGCCAGGACCTTATGGCTACACCTTC. The encoded protein is CSARWPGPYGYTF.

For this clonotype: The junction and the germline gene differ at one end; a read error may be behind it. The gene calls are TRBV6-6 and TRBJ2-7, with 7 bases lining up with TRBD1. The CDR3 loop spans 16 amino acids. CDR1 is MNHNY and CDR2 is SVGAGI in the germline V gene (reference sequence). The CDR3 DNA reads as TGTGCCAACAGTCATCCCCCAGGGGGTTTTTCCTACGAGCAGTACTTC. Its translation is CANSHPPGGFSYEQYF.

This clonotype was counted a few times. CDR3 region: CSVRRTGGDEQYF. CDR3 nucleotide sequence: TGCAGCGTTCGGAGGACAGGGGGCGACGAGCAGTACTTC. This chain uses TRBV29-1 with TRBJ2-7, with 11 bases aligning to TRBD1. V lost 5 bases, J lost 5 bases, and 5 bases stayed unmatched. The CDR3 has 13 residues. Germline values: CDR1 SQVTM, CDR2 ANQGSEA.

The V call is TRBV20-1, the J call TRBJ2-3, with D uncertain. Germline V lookup: CDR1 DFQATT, CDR2 SNEGSKA (reference sequence). Trimming cost V 3 bases and J 6 bases, with 10 bases left between them. This CDR3 spans 12 amino acids. The CDR3 region has the DNA TGCAGTGCTAGTACGGCGGTGGATACGCAGTATTTT. The encoded protein is CSASTAVDTQYF.

A note on this clonotype: A read error may produce the germline difference seen at one junction end. The chain combines TRBV10-3 with TRBJ2-6; tentatively, D is TRBD1 or TRBD2 (6 bases each). The CDR3 is 16 residues long. From germline, CDR1 is ENHRY and CDR2 SYGVKD. CDR3 sequence reads: CAISDGGSSRANVLTF. The CDR3 nucleotides read TGTGCCATCAGTGACGGGGGCAGCTCTAGGGCCAACGTCCTGACTTTC.

The chain combines TRBV18 with TRBJ2-1; D not resolved. Germline V gene data show CDR1 as KGHSH and CDR2 as LQKENI. This CDR3 spans 12 amino acids. Trimming took off 5 bases at V and 8 bases at J, with 10 bases between the two ends. CDR3 sequence: CASSFRADEQFF. The CDR3 coding sequence is TGTGCCAGCTCATTCCGGGCGGATGAGCAGTTCTTC.

The J gene is TRBJ2-1, the V gene TRBV12-5; possibly TRBD1 for D (6 bases). The CDR3 contains 14 residues. Trimming took 4 bases from V and 13 from J, leaving 20 bases between them. CDR1 is LGHNT and CDR2 is FRNRAP in the germline V gene. The CDR3 is CASGSGQYEETQFF. The CDR3 bases are TGTGCTAGTGGTTCTGGACAGTACGAAGAGACCCAGTTCTTC.